The 21 T cell receptor beta chains reported below all come from one sample, sequenced in a study of human thymus T cells. Using immunoSEQ multiplex PCR, the repertoire was profiled, and TCRdb retains in-frame clones only, with some absent. The data hold under 95,000 clones, with 90% to 95% observed a single time. Thymus pieces cut out during corrective heart surgery were the tissue that was used. Sequencing used thymus tissue. These receptors came from a girl under three years old with a congenital heart defect but otherwise immunologically healthy.

V is TRBV7-2 and J is TRBJ1-2; D ambiguous. Trimming left V 6 bases short and J 8 bases short, with 22 bases between. The CDR3 contains 15 residues. Germline values: CDR1 SGHTA, CDR2 FQGNSA. The CDR3 reads CASRTPSIAENGYTF. CDR3 DNA: TGTGCCAGCAGAACCCCCTCAATCGCGGAGAACGGCTACACCTTC.

This chain links TRBV7-9 with TRBJ1-1; perhaps TRBD1 as D (6 bases). The CDR3 is 17 amino acids. The V end was cut by 0 bases, the J end by 2 bases, with 16 bases between. Per the germline V gene, CDR1 is SEHNR and CDR2 is FQNEAQ (reference sequence). CDR3 DNA sequence: TGTGCCAGCAGCTTAGCCTACTCCGGGACACCAAACACTGAAGCTTTCTTT. Its translation is CASSLAYSGTPNTEAFF. The whole variable domain, filled in from reference TRBV7-9 and TRBJ1-1, reads DTGVSQNPRHKITKRGQNVTFRCDPISEHNRLYWYRQTLGQGPEFLTYFQNEAQLEKSRLLSDRFSAERPKGSFSTLEIQRTEQGDSAMYLCASSLAYSGTPNTEAFFGQGTRLTVV.

J is TRBJ1-2 and V is TRBV5-5, with D perhaps TRBD1 (5 bases). The germline V gene has CDR1 SGHKS and CDR2 YYEKEE (reference sequence). CDR3 size: 16 residues. Trimming pared 5 bases from V and 5 bases from J, leaving 22 bases between. The CDR3 nucleotides are TGTGCCAGCAGTATAGATACAGGTTTCGGGCTGTATGGCTACACCTTC. This sequence encodes CASSIDTGFGLYGYTF.

This clone was detected once. The chain has TRBV6-1 and TRBJ1-5; 11 nucleotides align to TRBD1. Germline trimming cut 9 bases from V and 7 bases from J; bases unmatched to any gene: 8. From germline, CDR1 is MNHNS and CDR2 SASEGT. The CDR3 is 14 amino acids. The CDR3 sequence is CASKGQGANQPQHF. The CDR3 DNA sequence: TGTGCCAGTAAAGGACAGGGGGCTAACCAGCCCCAGCATTTT.

V usage is TRBV27 and J usage is TRBJ2-1, with 8 bases that match TRBD1. The CDR3 runs to 18 residues. Germline V gene sequence: CDR1 MNHEY, CDR2 SMNVEV (reference sequence). V trimming: 4 bases; J trimming: 9 bases; junction bases outside the gene matches: 20. In nucleotides, the CDR3 is TGTGCCAGCAGTTCAGGGCGCAACAGGGGGGAGGATGTGAGTGAGCAGTTCTTC. Translation: CASSSGRNRGEDVSEQFF.

In this sample, this clone turned up once. The chain recombines TRBV6-5 with TRBJ2-5, with D perhaps assigned TRBD1 or TRBD2 (5 bases each). Germline V CDR1 and CDR2: MNHEY, SVGAGI. V shed 8 bases and J shed 5 bases, with 21 bases lying between them. CDR3 length: 15 amino acids. CDR3 bases: TGTGCCAGCCACCCTGCAGGAGAGGGGTGGGAGACCCAGTACTTC. Its translation is CASHPAGEGWETQYF.

The chain combines TRBV29-1 with TRBJ2-1, with D possibly matching TRBD2 (5 bases). V lost 3 bases, J lost 14 bases, and 14 bases lay in between. CDR3 size: 11 residues. Germline CDR1 and CDR2: SQVTM and ANQGSEA. CDR3 coding DNA: TGCAGCGTTGACCCAAGCGGAGCGGAGTTCTTC. It encodes CSVDPSGAEFF.

The chain joins TRBV6-1 to TRBJ1-3; a weak D match, TRBD1 (5 bases). The CDR3 is made up of 17 amino acids. The germline gives CDR1 MNHNS, CDR2 SASEGT. Trimming shortened V by 1 base and J by 1 base, and 14 bases separated the two germline ends. CDR3 sequence reads: CASSEVRQSQSGNTIYF. The CDR3 nucleotides read TGTGCCAGCAGTGAAGTTAGACAGTCCCAGTCTGGAAACACCATATATTTT.

The chain employs TRBV10-3 and TRBJ2-7, with 12 bases fitting TRBD2. CDR3 length: 18 residues. The V segment lost 0 bases and the J segment 5 bases; nucleotides outside the gene matches: 11. Germline V gene sequence: CDR1 ENHRY, CDR2 SYGVKD. The CDR3 DNA reads as TGTGCCATCAGTGAGTCGGGGCTAGCGGGAGGGCACCCCCACGAGCAGTACTTC. It encodes CAISESGLAGGHPHEQYF.

This clone was counted once. This rearrangement joins TRBV7-2 to TRBJ2-4; D is perhaps TRBD2 (5 bases). The V end lost 4 bases, the J end lost 9 bases, and 19 bases lay between the germline ends. CDR1 SGHTA and CDR2 FQGNSA come from the germline V gene. The CDR3 has 15 amino acids. CDR3 sequence (DNA): TGTGCCAGCAGCTCCTTACCCCGGGGAGTAAGCATTCAGTACTTC. Translated, it gives CASSSLPRGVSIQYF.

V is TRBV5-5 and J is TRBJ2-6; D uncertain. V shed 1 base and J shed 0 bases, with 8 bases lying between them. CDR1 and CDR2 from the germline V gene are SGHKS and YYEKEE (reference sequence). This CDR3 is 16 amino acids long. The CDR3, as DNA: TGTGCCAGCAGCTTGTATGTCTCCTCTGGGGCCAACGTCCTGACTTTC. Protein sequence: CASSLYVSSGANVLTF.

The chain carries TRBV28 and TRBJ1-3; D is uncertain. The CDR3 is 14 amino acids. V shed 3 bases and J shed 4 bases, with 10 bases lying between them. Per the germline V gene, CDR1 is MDHEN and CDR2 is SYDVKM. CDR3 bases: TGTGCCAGCAGTTTTCCCCGCTGCGGAAACACCATATATTTT. Translation gives CASSFPRCGNTIYF.

This chain connects TRBV19 to TRBJ1-4; TRBD1 is a possible D gene (5 bases). V dropped 1 base and J dropped 6 bases, with 21 bases sitting between them. This CDR3 is 18 amino acids long. CDR1 LNHDA and CDR2 SQIVND come from the germline V gene (reference sequence). The CDR3 DNA reads TGTGCCAGTAGTATAGTCGCCAGGGAGGAATGGGAATATGAAAAACTGTTTTTT. It yields the protein CASSIVAREEWEYEKLFF. The variable domain in full, completed from reference TRBV19 and TRBJ1-4, reads DGGITQSPKYLFRKEGQNVTLSCEQNLNHDAMYWYRQDPGQGLRLIYYSQIVNDFQKGDIAEGYSVSREKKESFPLTVTSAQKNPTAFYLCASSIVAREEWEYEKLFFGSGTQLSVL.

The gene calls are TRBV28 and TRBJ1-1; a weak D match, TRBD1 (5 bases). There are 15 residues in the CDR3. The germline V gene has CDR1 MDHEN and CDR2 SYDVKM. The germline V and J ends were trimmed by 7 bases and 3 bases, with 18 bases remaining between them. CDR3 in DNA: TGTGCCAGCACCCCCCAGCGGGGCGACGACACTGAAGCTTTCTTT. It is translated as CASTPQRGDDTEAFF.

CDR3 protein: CASSQDALKTQGRHINYGYTF. Here the CDR3 DNA reads TGCGCCAGCAGCCAAGATGCTTTAAAGACTCAGGGTCGACACATTAACTATGGCTACACCTTC. The chain employs TRBV4-3 and TRBJ1-2; D might be TRBD1 (5 bases). Germline V CDR1 and CDR2: LGHNA, YSLEER. V was clipped by 0 bases and J by 1 base, with 27 bases between them. The CDR3 is made up of 21 amino acids.

This clone showed up just once. V gene TRBV27 combines with J gene TRBJ2-7; 9 bases match TRBD1. V shed 3 bases and J 4 bases; nucleotides not matched to a gene: 7. This CDR3 has 15 amino acids. Germline CDR1 MNHEY, CDR2 SMNVEV (reference sequence). The CDR3 loop is CASSLGGGQGYEQYF. For the CDR3, the DNA is TGTGCCAGCAGTTTGGGGGGGGGACAGGGTTACGAGCAGTACTTC.

This chain uses TRBV5-1 with TRBJ1-2, with a possible D match to TRBD1 (6 bases). The CDR3 covers 16 residues. V lost 0 bases and J 3 bases, leaving 15 bases between the germline ends. Germline CDR1 SGHRS, CDR2 YFSETQ. The CDR3 loop is CASSLVLAGEDYGYTF. Here the CDR3 DNA reads TGCGCCAGCAGCTTGGTTCTCGCAGGGGAGGACTATGGCTACACCTTC. Looking up the rest from reference TRBV5-1 and TRBJ1-2 gives the full variable domain: KAGVTQTPRYLIKTRGQQVTLSCSPISGHRSVSWYQQTPGQGLQFLFEYFSETQRNKGNFPGRFSGRQFSNSRSEMNVSTLELGDSALYLCASSLVLAGEDYGYTFGSGTRLTVV.

This clone was seen once. V is TRBV11-3 and J is TRBJ2-1, with 10 bases lining up with TRBD2. The germline CDR1 and CDR2 sequences are SGHNT and YENEEA. The CDR3 is 17 amino acids. J was trimmed by 7 bases and V by 0 bases; bases with no gene match: 9. This CDR3 reads CASSLESSGRGKNEQFF. The CDR3 DNA sequence: TGTGCCAGCAGCTTAGAGTCTAGCGGGAGAGGGAAGAATGAGCAGTTCTTC.

This chain connects TRBV28 to TRBJ2-2; unclear D gene. The V end lost 3 bases, the J end lost 4 bases, and 12 bases lay between the germline ends. The germline gives CDR1 MDHEN, CDR2 SYDVKM. The CDR3 length is 15 residues. The CDR3 region has the DNA TGTGCCAGCAGTTTGTTACCTACTCTCACCGGGGAGCTGTTTTTT. Its protein is CASSLLPTLTGELFF.

The CDR3 spells CASSPSGDTSGNTIYF. In DNA form, the CDR3 reads TGTGCCAGCTCACCATCCGGGGACACCTCTGGAAACACCATATATTTT. The rearrangement uses TRBV18 and TRBJ1-3, with D possibly being TRBD1 (6 bases). Trimming removed 2 bases from V and 0 bases from J, with 11 bases in between. Germline CDR1 reads KGHSH; CDR2 reads LQKENI. The CDR3 totals 16 residues.

The chain joins TRBV11-1 to TRBJ2-7; 7 nucleotides line up with TRBD2. Germline-derived CDR1 and CDR2 are SGHAT and FQDESV (reference sequence). Germline trimming cut 5 bases from V and 4 bases from J; bases unmatched to any gene: 11. The CDR3 sequence is 15 residues long. Here the CDR3 reads CASSGLGRGGYEQYF. CDR3 sequence (DNA): TGTGCCAGCAGCGGATTGGGTAGGGGAGGGTACGAGCAGTACTTC.